In its sample, the clone carrying this T cell receptor beta chain was seen many times. These data come from a study of spatial heterogeneity in lung cancer. About the research overall: Detected sequences consistently included more beta-chain ones than alpha-chain ones.

TCRdb re-derived calls from the 5' RACE reads in MiXCR, one entry per CDR3 protein. The top ten hold roughly 17% of the sample, which has some 41,000 distinct CDR3 sequences, under 12% seen once. The CDR3 spans 13 residues. The germline CDR1 and CDR2 sequences are SEHNR and FQNEAQ (reference sequence). V lost 2 bases, J lost 5 bases, and 9 bases lay in between. Sample time point: blood at routine non-recurrence follow-up after resection. The receptor was derived from a female donor with early-stage non-small cell lung cancer. The sample was PBMCs, taken at follow-up. V usage is TRBV7-9 and J usage is TRBJ1-1; D unclear. CDR3 amino acids: CASSLTVSTEAFF. The CDR3 DNA reads TGTGCCAGCAGCTTAACGGTGTCGACTGAAGCTTTCTTT.